This T cell receptor (beta chain) was identified in a study of identical twins. CDR1 is SNHLY, CDR2 FYNNEI, per germline. This CDR3 has 15 amino acids. Every one of the donors was a healthy Caucasian. Notes on this clonotype: The antigen is undetermined.

TCRdb passed the 5' RACE reads through MiXCR, listing each CDR3 protein once. The sample lists 540,000 or so distinct CDR3 sequences; 20% to 25% were seen once. Regarding the study as a whole: Possibly, invariant MAIT and iNKT cells partly confounded zero-insertion analyses. Out-of-frame TCR alpha sharing observed in monozygotic twins exceeded model estimates. High-abundance cord blood beta clonotypes had fewer insertions; memory repertoires showed none.

The same data also contributed to another study, on yellow fever vaccine responses in identical twins.

The sequence was collected from a young woman in good health. Sequenced input: CD4+ T cells sorted from blood. The chain employs TRBV2 and TRBJ2-2; D gene uncertain. The CDR3: CATPSARAATGELFF. The CDR3 region has the DNA TGTGCTACTCCGTCCGCGCGCGCCGCCACCGGGGAGCTGTTTTTT.